This TCR beta chain was sequenced for a study of Ad26.COV2.S vaccination and SARS-CoV-2 variants listed by TCRdb under 2021. Study-wide context: Donors in the vaccine arm were drawn from COV1001, a phase I-IIa trial of Ad26.COV2.S in healthy adults that was multicentre, randomized, double-blind and placebo-controlled. Investigators did not know the trial group allocation while performing experiments and assessing outcomes. Trial participants were randomized into five groups of five, in which low-dose or high-dose Ad26.COV2.S was given once or twice, or placebo was given on both occasions. TCRbeta repertoire sequencing was used to assess the specificity and breadth of SARS-CoV-2-reactive T cell receptors after Ad26.COV2.S vaccination. A total of approximately 30 samples were included in the TCR-sequenced set, comprising around 19 Ad26.COV2.S vaccine recipients, 5 placebo recipients and 8 SARS-CoV-2 convalescent individuals. Ad26.COV2.S was administered intramuscularly at a dose of 5x10^10 or 1x10^11 viral particles, either as one shot or as two shots given 56 days apart.

Study-wide findings and limitations: According to the authors, total T cell responses may have been underestimated by the TCR breadth and depth analyses. Higher spike-specific TCR breadth was observed in Ad26.COV2.S recipients than in placebo recipients (P = 0.0014). The study was not powered for comparison of responses between vaccine doses or regimens. Substantial breadth of spike-specific CD8+ and CD4+ T cell responses was reported after vaccination. Vaccine and placebo recipients had comparable non-spike TCR breadth, which fits with the vaccine containing only spike.

Reading the label with the study, this specimen's treatment or condition is: roughly 18 received Ad26.COV2.S at low or high dose, single or two shots; several received placebo; per-sample allocation not given. Repertoires of vaccine and placebo recipients were sequenced from samples taken on day 63 after the first injection. Between 29 July and 7 August 2020, Cohort 1b enrolled 25 adults aged 18-55 years at one site in Boston, USA. Ad26.COV2.S consisted of a replication-incompetent adenovirus type 26 vector by which a prefusion-stabilized SARS-CoV-2 spike protein from the original Wuhan strain was expressed. The immunoSEQ Assay was used to sequence TCRbeta CDR3 regions. After extraction, genomic DNA underwent amplification by bias-controlled multiplex PCR, followed by high-throughput sequencing. Per the source publication's procedure: To quantify the absolute abundance of each unique TCRbeta CDR3 region, sequences were collapsed and filtered. T cell fraction was estimated by normalizing TCRbeta template counts to usable DNA, which was measured by amplifying reference genes present in all nucleated cells. Repertoire TCRs were annotated as SARS-CoV-2-specific by exact matching of V gene, CDR3 amino acid sequence and J gene to a known reactive TCR set. The reference SARS-CoV-2 TCR set was derived from MIRA and filtered for enrichment in COVID-19-positive ImmuneCODE repertoires, a step that removed public or cross-reactive TCRs. Drawing on the MIRA antigens, annotated TCRs were analysed further at the level of specific ORF or position within ORF. Breadth was defined as the number of annotated unique rearrangements divided by the total number of unique productive rearrangements, and depth was defined as the summed frequency of the annotated unique rearrangements. Two-sided Wilcoxon rank-sum tests were applied when comparing TCR breadth between groups. TCRdb retrieved this table from immuneACCESS and kept in-frame rearrangements only. Not all clones are present; in checked studies, unresolved V genes account for under half, and no reason is known for the remainder. That table furnishes V, J and clone size, whereas the DNA furnished D and trimming. A total of roughly 380,000 clones appear in this sample, around nine tenths of them only once. The ten largest clones capture 3.5% to 4% of the sample.

The germline V gene yields SQVTM for CDR1 and ANQGSEA for CDR2. V drops 6 bases and J drops 4 bases, leaving 15 bases in between. The CDR3 starts with the cysteine, ends with the phenylalanine, and has 13 residues. CDR3 DNA only is kept here, 39 bases in frame from base 1. Comments on this clone: What antigen it recognizes has not been identified. The record has no base qualities; no much larger clone is one base away.

Material: peripheral blood, obtained in a trial of Ad26.COV2.S vaccine versus placebo. The chain is assembled from TRBV29-1 and TRBJ2-5; a tentative D match to TRBD1 spans 5 bases. This clonotype was obtained from a person aged 18 to 65 who received the Ad26.COV2.S COVID-19 vaccine or a placebo. CDR3 region: CSVEKNQGETQYF. The nucleotide sequence is TGCAGCGTCGAAAAAAATCAGGGAGAGACCCAGTACTTC.